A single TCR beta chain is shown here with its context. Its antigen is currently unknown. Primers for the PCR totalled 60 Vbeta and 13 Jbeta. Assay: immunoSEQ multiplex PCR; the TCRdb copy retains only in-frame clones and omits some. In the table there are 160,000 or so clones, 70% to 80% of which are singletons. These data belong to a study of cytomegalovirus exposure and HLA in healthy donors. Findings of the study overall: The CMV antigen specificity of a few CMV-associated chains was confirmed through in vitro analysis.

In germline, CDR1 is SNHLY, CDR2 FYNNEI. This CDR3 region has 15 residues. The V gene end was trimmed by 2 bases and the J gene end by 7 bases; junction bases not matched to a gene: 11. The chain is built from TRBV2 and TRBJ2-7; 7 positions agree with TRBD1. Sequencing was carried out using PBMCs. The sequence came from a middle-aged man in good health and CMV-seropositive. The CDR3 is CASSESSGQHPEQYF. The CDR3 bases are TGTGCCAGCAGTGAAAGTTCGGGACAGCATCCTGAGCAGTACTTC.